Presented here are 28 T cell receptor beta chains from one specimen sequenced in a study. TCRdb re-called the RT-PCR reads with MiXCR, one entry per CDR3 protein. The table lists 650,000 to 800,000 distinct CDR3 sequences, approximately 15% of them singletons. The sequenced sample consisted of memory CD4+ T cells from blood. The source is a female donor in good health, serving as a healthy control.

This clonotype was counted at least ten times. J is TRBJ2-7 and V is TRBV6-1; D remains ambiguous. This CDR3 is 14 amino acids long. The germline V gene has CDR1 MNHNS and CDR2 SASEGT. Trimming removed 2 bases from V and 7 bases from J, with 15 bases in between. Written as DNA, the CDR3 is TGTGCCAGCAGTGAAATTACAGTCTCTAGGGAGCAGTACTTC. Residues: CASSEITVSREQYF.

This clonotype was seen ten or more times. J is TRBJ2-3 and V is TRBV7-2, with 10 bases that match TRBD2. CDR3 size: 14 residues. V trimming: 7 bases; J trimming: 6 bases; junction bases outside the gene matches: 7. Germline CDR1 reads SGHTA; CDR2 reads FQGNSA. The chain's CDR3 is CASNFYSGGDTQYF. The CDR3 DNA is TGTGCCAGCAACTTTTATAGCGGGGGGGATACGCAGTATTTT.

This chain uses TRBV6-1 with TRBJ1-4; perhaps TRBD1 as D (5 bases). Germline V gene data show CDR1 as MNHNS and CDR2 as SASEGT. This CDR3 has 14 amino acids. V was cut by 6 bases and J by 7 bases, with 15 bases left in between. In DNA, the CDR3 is TGTGCCAGCAGCCCTCGAGGGGCGAGTGAAAAACTGTTTTTT. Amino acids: CASSPRGASEKLFF.

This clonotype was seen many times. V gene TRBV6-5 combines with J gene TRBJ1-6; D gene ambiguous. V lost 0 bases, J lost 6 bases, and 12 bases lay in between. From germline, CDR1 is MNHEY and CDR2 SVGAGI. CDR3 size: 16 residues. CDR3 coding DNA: TGTGCCAGCAGTTACTCAGCCTTAGAGGGTAATTCACCCCTCCACTTT. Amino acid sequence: CASSYSALEGNSPLHF.

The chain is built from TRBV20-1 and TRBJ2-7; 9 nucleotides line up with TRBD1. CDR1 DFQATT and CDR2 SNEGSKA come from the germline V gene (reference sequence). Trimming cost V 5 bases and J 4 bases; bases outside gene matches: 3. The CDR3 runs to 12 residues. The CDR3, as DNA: TGCAGTGCTTCCGGACAGGGGTACGAGCAGTACTTC. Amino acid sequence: CSASGQGYEQYF.

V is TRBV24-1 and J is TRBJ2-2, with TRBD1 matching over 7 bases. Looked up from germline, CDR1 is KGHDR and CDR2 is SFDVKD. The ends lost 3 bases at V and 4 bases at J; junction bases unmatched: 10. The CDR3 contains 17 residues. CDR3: CATSDPRQGQVTGELFF. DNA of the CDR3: TGTGCCACCAGTGATCCACGACAGGGACAAGTCACCGGGGAGCTGTTTTTT.

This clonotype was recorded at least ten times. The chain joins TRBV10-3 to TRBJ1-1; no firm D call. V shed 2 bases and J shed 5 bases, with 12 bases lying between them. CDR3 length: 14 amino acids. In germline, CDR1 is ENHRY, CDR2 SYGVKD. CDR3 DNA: TGTGCCATCAGTGAGGTTGAAGGTGTGACTGAAGCTTTCTTT. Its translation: CAISEVEGVTEAFF.

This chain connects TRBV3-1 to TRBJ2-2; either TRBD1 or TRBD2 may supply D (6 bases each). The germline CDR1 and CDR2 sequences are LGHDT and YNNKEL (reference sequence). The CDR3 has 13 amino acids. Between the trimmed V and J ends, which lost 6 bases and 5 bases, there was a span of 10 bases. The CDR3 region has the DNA TGTGCCAGCAGAAGGAGGGGGACCGGGGAGCTGTTTTTT. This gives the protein CASRRRGTGELFF.

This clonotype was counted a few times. DNA of the CDR3: TGTGCCAGCAGTTTTGACACAAGCAGATCTGGGGCCAACGTCCTGACTTTC. Translating gives CASSFDTSRSGANVLTF. J is TRBJ2-6 and V is TRBV27; no reliable D call. Per germline, CDR1 MNHEY and CDR2 SMNVEV (reference sequence). The CDR3 is 17 amino acids. Trimming pared 3 bases from V and 1 base from J, leaving 13 bases between.

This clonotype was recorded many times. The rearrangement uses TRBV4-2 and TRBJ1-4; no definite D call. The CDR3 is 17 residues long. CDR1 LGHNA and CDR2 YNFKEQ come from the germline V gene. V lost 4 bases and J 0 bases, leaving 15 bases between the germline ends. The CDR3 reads CASSPLRGDATNEKLFF. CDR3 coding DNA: TGTGCCAGCAGCCCTCTCCGGGGAGATGCAACTAATGAAAAACTGTTTTTT.

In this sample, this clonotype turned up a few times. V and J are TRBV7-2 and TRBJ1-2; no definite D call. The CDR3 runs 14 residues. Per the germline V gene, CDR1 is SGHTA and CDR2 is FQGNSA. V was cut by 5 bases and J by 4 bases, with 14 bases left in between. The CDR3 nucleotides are TGTGCCAGCAGCCACCCGGTTGGTGGCTATGGCTACACCTTC. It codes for CASSHPVGGYGYTF.

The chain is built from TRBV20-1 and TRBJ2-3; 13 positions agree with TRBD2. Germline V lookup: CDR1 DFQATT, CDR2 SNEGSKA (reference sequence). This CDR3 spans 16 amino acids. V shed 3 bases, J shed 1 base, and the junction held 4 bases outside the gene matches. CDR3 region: CSARTSGGWGTDTQYF. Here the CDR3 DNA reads TGCAGTGCTAGGACTAGCGGGGGGTGGGGCACAGATACGCAGTATTTT.

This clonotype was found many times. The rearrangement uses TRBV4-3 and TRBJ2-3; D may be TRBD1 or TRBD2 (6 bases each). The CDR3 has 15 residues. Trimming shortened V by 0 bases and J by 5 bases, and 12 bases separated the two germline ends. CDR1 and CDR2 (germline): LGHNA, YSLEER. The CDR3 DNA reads TGCGCCAGCAGCCAAGAGAGCGGAGGGGGAGATACGCAGTATTTT. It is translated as CASSQESGGGDTQYF.

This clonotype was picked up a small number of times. The CDR3 sequence is CSARPPQASLNTEAFF. CDR3 bases: TGCAGTGCTAGACCTCCCCAAGCTTCCCTGAACACTGAAGCTTTCTTT. This chain uses TRBV20-1 with TRBJ1-1, with unresolved D. The length of the CDR3 is 16 residues. The germline CDR1 and CDR2 sequences are DFQATT and SNEGSKA (reference sequence). V lost 2 bases and J lost 0, with 16 bases in between.

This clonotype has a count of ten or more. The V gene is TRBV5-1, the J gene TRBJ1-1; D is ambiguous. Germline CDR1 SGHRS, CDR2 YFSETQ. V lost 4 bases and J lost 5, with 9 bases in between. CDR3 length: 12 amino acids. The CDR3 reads CASSEGMTEAFF. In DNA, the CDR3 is TGCGCCAGCAGCGAAGGGATGACTGAAGCTTTCTTT.

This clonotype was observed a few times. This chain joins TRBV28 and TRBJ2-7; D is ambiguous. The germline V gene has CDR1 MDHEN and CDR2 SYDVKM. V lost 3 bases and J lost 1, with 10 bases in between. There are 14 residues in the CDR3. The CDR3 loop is CASSFRTKSYEQYF. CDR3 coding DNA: TGTGCCAGCAGTTTCAGGACCAAATCCTACGAGCAGTACTTC.

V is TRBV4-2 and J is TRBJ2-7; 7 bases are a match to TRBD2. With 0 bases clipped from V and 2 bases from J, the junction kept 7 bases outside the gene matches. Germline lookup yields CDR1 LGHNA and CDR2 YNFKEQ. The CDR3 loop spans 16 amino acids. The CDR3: CASSQDGGLTPYEQYF. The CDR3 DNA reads TGTGCCAGCAGCCAAGACGGGGGACTAACACCCTACGAGCAGTACTTC.

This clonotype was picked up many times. The CDR3 DNA reads TGCAGCGTTGCCAAAAGCTCCTACAATGAGCAGTTCTTC. Translated: CSVAKSSYNEQFF. The V gene is TRBV29-1, the J gene TRBJ2-1, with D hard to call. The germline V and J ends were trimmed by 4 bases and 0 bases, with 7 bases remaining between them. Germline V gene sequence: CDR1 SQVTM, CDR2 ANQGSEA. The CDR3 spans 13 residues.

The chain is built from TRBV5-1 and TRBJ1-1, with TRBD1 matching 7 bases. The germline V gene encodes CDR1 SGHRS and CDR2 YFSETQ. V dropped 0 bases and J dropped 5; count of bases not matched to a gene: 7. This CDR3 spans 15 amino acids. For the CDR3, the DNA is TGCGCCAGCAGCTTGGCCGACAGGGCTCAGACTGAAGCTTTCTTT. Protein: CASSLADRAQTEAFF.

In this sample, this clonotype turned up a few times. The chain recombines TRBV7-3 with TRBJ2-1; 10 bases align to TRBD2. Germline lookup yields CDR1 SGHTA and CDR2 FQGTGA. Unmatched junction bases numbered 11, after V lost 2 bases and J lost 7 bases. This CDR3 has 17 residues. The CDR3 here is CASSLRAASGSGNEQFF. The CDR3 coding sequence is TGTGCCAGCAGCTTACGGGCGGCTAGCGGGAGCGGGAATGAGCAGTTCTTC.

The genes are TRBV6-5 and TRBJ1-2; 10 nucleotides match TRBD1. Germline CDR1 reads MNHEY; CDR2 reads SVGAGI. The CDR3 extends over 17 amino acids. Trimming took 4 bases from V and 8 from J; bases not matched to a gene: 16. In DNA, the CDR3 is TGTGCCAGCAGTTCCCTGGGACAGGGGCTAACGAAGGGCGGCTACACCTTC. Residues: CASSSLGQGLTKGGYTF.

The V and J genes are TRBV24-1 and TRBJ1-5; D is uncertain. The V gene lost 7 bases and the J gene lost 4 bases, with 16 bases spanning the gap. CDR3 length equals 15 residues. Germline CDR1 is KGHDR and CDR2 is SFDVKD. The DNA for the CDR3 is TGTGCCACCAGCCCCCAAGCGGGAGGGAATCAGCCCCAGCATTTT. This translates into CATSPQAGGNQPQHF.

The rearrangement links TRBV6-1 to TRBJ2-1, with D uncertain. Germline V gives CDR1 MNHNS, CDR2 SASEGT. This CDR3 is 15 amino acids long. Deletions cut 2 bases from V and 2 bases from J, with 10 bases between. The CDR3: CASSEMGSTYNEQFF. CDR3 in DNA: TGTGCCAGCAGTGAAATGGGGTCCACCTACAATGAGCAGTTCTTC.

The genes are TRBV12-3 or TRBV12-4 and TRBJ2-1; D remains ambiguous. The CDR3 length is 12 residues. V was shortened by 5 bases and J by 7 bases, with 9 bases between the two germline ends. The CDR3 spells CASSGRLNEQFF. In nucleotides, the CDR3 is TGTGCCAGCAGTGGAAGGTTAAATGAGCAGTTCTTC.

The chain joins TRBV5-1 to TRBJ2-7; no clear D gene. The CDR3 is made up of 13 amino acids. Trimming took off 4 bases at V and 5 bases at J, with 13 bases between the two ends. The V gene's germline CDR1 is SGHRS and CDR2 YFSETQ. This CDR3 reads CASSETPHHEQYF. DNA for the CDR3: TGCGCCAGCAGCGAGACACCACACCACGAGCAGTACTTC.

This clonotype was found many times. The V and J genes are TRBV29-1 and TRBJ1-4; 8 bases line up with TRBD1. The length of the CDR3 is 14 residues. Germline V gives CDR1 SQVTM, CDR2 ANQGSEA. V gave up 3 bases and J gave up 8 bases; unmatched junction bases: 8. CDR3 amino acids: CSVDRTGFGEKLFF. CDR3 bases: TGCAGCGTTGACCGGACAGGGTTTGGCGAAAAACTGTTTTTT.

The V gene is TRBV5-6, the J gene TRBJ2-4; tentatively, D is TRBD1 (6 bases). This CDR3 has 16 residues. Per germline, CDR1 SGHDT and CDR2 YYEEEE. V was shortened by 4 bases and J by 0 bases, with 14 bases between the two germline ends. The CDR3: CASSPGQNLAKNIQYF. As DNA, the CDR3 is TGTGCCAGCAGCCCTGGACAGAATCTAGCCAAAAACATTCAGTACTTC.

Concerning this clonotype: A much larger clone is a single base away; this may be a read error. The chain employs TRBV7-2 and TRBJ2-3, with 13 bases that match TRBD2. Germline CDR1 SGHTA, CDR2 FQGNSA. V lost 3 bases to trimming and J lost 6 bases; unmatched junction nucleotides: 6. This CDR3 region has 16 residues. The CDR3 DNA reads TGTGCCAGCAGCTTGACTAGCGGGAGGTCCTGGGATACGCAGTATTTT. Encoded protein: CASSLTSGRSWDTQYF.